This is a list of T cell receptor beta chains from one sample in a study of shared clonotypes between healthy human individuals. Produced via immunoSEQ multiplex PCR; TCRdb's table is partial and in-frame only. The sample has fewer than 1.4 million clones; around three quarters are singletons. Sequences were obtained from memory CD4+ T cells from PBMCs. The receptors here all came from a man between 18 and 29 years old in good health. Some clones in this sample may be carry-over from other donors' samples. The CDR3 runs from the conserved cysteine through the conserved F or W.

cdr3_length v_call cdr3_aa
14 TRBV18 CASSATWGPYGYTF
16 TRBV6-6 CATTIVAGEWGNEQFF
16 TRBV6-6 CASGPLGPRSYNEQFF
13 TRBV7-2 CASGAQSNQPQHF
14 TRBV2 CASRPRAAQETQYF
14 TRBV15 CATSRSGTAYEQYF
15 TRBV4-3 CASSQGRGGTDTQYF
12 TRBV28 CASSLPVSPQHF
15 TRBV7-2 CASSLRGVAKNIQYF
16 TRBV7-6 CASSLSSGIEAGELFF
15 TRBV11-2 CASSFVTGGITEAFF
15 TRBV2 CASNGQGGANEKLFF
16 TRBV27 CASAGTGTEGSYEQYF
17 TRBV25-1 CASSEYATGQGNTEAFF
15 TRBV7-8 CASSQGALRVGTQYF
13 TRBV29-1 CSVVRVGDTEAFF
19 TRBV27 CASSSYPGTSGARSYEQYF
13 TRBV7-3 CAGSSDPGDTQYF
13 TRBV4-3 CASSRQGGEKLFF
14 TRBV5-6 CASHKIAGADTQYF
14 TRBV7-9 CASSFRSGRAEAFF
15 TRBV19 CASSIVGVDQETQYF
14 TRBV7-8 CASSVRFGANVLTF
15 TRBV29-1 CSGLDRTSSSYEQYF
14 TRBV5-1 CASSLEGGQGIYTF
15 TRBV5-1 CASSLSRGDNYGYTF
11 TRBV6-5 CASSGAEKLFF
16 TRBV4-3 CASSQDSGYSNQPQHF
12 TRBV2 CASKTRDTEAFF
14 TRBV9 CASSPTLGNTEAFF
15 TRBV10-3 CAIRATSGAYNEQFF
18 TRBV4-1 CASSQAIFRELDTGELFF
14 TRBV27 CASSPSSSGNTIYF
12 TRBV10-3 CAAHRGNYGYTF
12 TRBV30 CAGGSSYNEQFF
16 TRBV5-1 CASSRTSGQGTDTQYF
12 TRBV7-3 CASSLEADTQYF
12 TRBV29-1 CSVTRGDQPQHF
13 TRBV4-3 CASSQGVVDEQYF